This TCR beta chain was identified in a study of blood T cell repertoires in COVID-19. Study overall: Acute-phase and convalescent COVID-19 samples originated in the United States, Italy and Spain. T cells, B-cell-depleted T cells, or PBMCs supplied cDNA or gDNA.

The CDR3 loop spans 14 amino acids. Germline CDR1 reads MNHEY; CDR2 reads SVGEGT. After removal of 6 bases from V and 5 bases from J, the junction contained 9 bases not matched to a gene. Original processing methods: Estimates of nucleated cell counts were drawn from the amplification of reference gene primers. The assay was immunoSEQ multiplex PCR, and TCRdb's table has in-frame clones only and misses some. That table furnishes V, J and clone size, whereas the DNA furnished D and trimming. Of approximately 160,000 clones listed, 70% to 90% were seen once; the top ten hold 4%. Sequenced material: peripheral blood. The source of this sequence is a woman aged 65 to 85 with acute or convalescent COVID-19. The chain employs TRBV6-2 or TRBV6-3 and TRBJ1-1; 7 bases fit TRBD1. The CDR3 DNA reads as TGTGCCAGCAGCAAAATGACAGGGAAGACTGAAGCTTTCTTT. Protein product: CASSKMTGKTEAFF.